This T cell receptor beta chain was captured in a study of blood T cell repertoires in COVID-19. The wider study: Some COVID-19 samples were acute and others convalescent; all came from the United States, Italy and Spain. In each case, the material was cDNA or gDNA derived from T cells, B-cell-depleted T cells, or PBMCs.

Clones were read by immunoSEQ multiplex PCR, and TCRdb kept only the in-frame ones, dropping some. Here the sample spans about 270,000 clones, approximately 91% being singletons. The study recruited people aged roughly 18 to 89 years across around 24 US areas. V lost 6 bases and J lost 1, with 19 bases in between. CDR1 MDHEN and CDR2 SYDVKM come from the germline V gene. The CDR3 length is 17 residues. The sequence derives from a woman aged 40 to 49 with acute COVID-19. V is TRBV28 and J is TRBJ1-5, with a possible D match to TRBD1 (6 bases). Sequencing was done on a sample of PBMCs or T cells enriched from blood (not recorded which). This CDR3 reads CASSGPNREGSNQPQHF. Written as DNA, the CDR3 is TGTGCCAGCAGCGGCCCGAACAGGGAGGGCAGCAATCAGCCCCAGCATTTT. The whole variable domain, remainder taken from reference TRBV28 and TRBJ1-5, is DVKVTQSSRYLVKRTGEKVFLECVQDMDHENMFWYRQDPGLGLRLIYFSYDVKMKEKGDIPEGYSVSREKKERFSLILESASTNQTSMYLCASSGPNREGSNQPQHFGDGTRLSIL.